These 10 T cell receptor beta chains share one sample of origin, sequenced in a study of cytomegalovirus exposure and HLA in healthy donors. PCR was performed using 60 Vbeta and 13 Jbeta primers. The repertoire was sequenced with immunoSEQ multiplex PCR; TCRdb's copy has only in-frame clones and lacks some. Of tens of thousands of clones in the sample, roughly 78% are singletons; the top ten hold 2.5%. Sequenced material: PBMCs. The receptors shown here come from a male donor in good health and CMV-seropositive.

The rearrangement joins TRBV10-3 to TRBJ1-1; tentatively, D is TRBD1 (5 bases). Trimming shortened V by 4 bases and J by 0 bases, and 12 bases separated the two germline ends. This CDR3 spans 15 amino acids. The germline V gene encodes CDR1 ENHRY and CDR2 SYGVKD. As DNA, the CDR3 is TGTGCCATCAGTGGTAACCAGGGATTGAACACTGAAGCTTTCTTT. The encoded protein is CAISGNQGLNTEAFF.

The chain is built from TRBV7-3 and TRBJ2-2, with TRBD2 matching 13 bases. The CDR3 sequence is 15 residues long. From germline, CDR1 is SGHTA and CDR2 FQGTGA. Trimming at V came to 5 bases and at J to 8 bases, leaving 5 bases not matched to a gene. This chain's CDR3 is CASSPRTSGSGELFF. The CDR3, as DNA: TGTGCCAGCAGCCCTAGGACTAGCGGGAGTGGGGAGCTGTTTTTT.

V is TRBV6-5 and J is TRBJ1-3; 7 bases match TRBD1. Germline CDR1 MNHEY, CDR2 SVGAGI. The V gene end was trimmed by 0 bases and the J gene end by 2 bases; junction bases not matched to a gene: 4. The CDR3 is 16 amino acids. The CDR3: CASSYSPDRAGNTIYF. The CDR3 DNA sequence: TGTGCCAGCAGTTACTCCCCCGACAGGGCTGGAAACACCATATATTTT.

This clone was observed once. The chain has TRBV14 and TRBJ2-7, with a weak D call TRBD1 (5 bases). V lost 0 bases, J lost 12 bases, and 21 bases lay in between. Germline V CDR1 and CDR2: SGHDN, FVKESK. The CDR3 runs 15 residues. This CDR3 reads CASSQDLPGLSLSYF. CDR3 nucleotides: TGTGCCAGCAGCCAAGATCTGCCAGGGCTTTCCTTGTCGTACTTC.

The chain has TRBV7-6 and TRBJ1-3, with D possibly matching TRBD1 (5 bases). Germline CDR1 reads SGHVS; CDR2 reads FNYEAQ. V gave up 5 bases and J gave up 4 bases, with 12 bases separating them. The CDR3 consists of 14 residues. The CDR3 loop is CASSQSGSGNTIYF. The CDR3 nucleotides read TGTGCCAGCAGCCAATCAGGGTCGGGAAACACCATATATTTT.

The gene calls are TRBV6-5 and TRBJ1-1; D call uncertain. This CDR3 is 15 amino acids long. Trimming took 7 bases from V and 0 from J, leaving 15 bases between them. Germline V CDR1 and CDR2: MNHEY, SVGAGI. The chain's CDR3 is CASIDAAALNTEAFF. CDR3 bases: TGTGCCAGCATCGACGCGGCGGCCCTGAACACTGAAGCTTTCTTT.

The rearrangement uses TRBV28 and TRBJ1-2, with 7 positions matching TRBD1. The CDR3 is 16 residues long. CDR1 MDHEN and CDR2 SYDVKM come from the germline V gene. V lost 6 bases to trimming and J lost 3 bases; unmatched junction nucleotides: 13. The CDR3 loop is CASSSTGTAEHYGYTF. The DNA of the CDR3 is TGTGCCAGCAGCTCTACCGGGACAGCCGAACACTATGGCTACACCTTC.

The gene calls are TRBV5-1 and TRBJ2-3; TRBD1 aligns across 7 bases. The CDR3 runs 15 residues. The J segment lost 0 bases and the V segment lost 4 bases, leaving 5 bases of the junction unmatched. Germline V gene lookup returns CDR1 SGHRS and CDR2 YFSETQ. The chain's CDR3 is CASSLQGKSTDTQYF. As DNA, the CDR3 is TGCGCCAGCAGCCTACAGGGGAAGAGCACAGATACGCAGTATTTT.

CDR3 protein: CTSSQEGSGRAYNEQFF. The DNA of the CDR3 is TGCACCAGCAGCCAAGAGGGTAGCGGGAGAGCATACAATGAGCAGTTCTTC. The chain uses TRBV1 and TRBJ2-1; the listed D gene, TRBD2, was not tested against the DNA. TRBV1 is a pseudogene. The CDR3 extends over 17 amino acids.

The CDR3 region has the DNA TGCGCCAGCCGCCCGGGGGACAGCTTGAACTATGGCTACACCTTC. Protein sequence: CASRPGDSLNYGYTF. The chain uses TRBV5-1 and TRBJ1-2; 7 bases match TRBD1. The ends lost 7 bases at V and 2 bases at J; junction bases unmatched: 11. CDR3 length: 15 amino acids. The germline V gene encodes CDR1 SGHRS and CDR2 YFSETQ.